This T cell receptor (beta chain) was obtained from a study of cytomegalovirus exposure and HLA in healthy donors. Method: immunoSEQ multiplex PCR; TCRdb's copy keeps in-frame clones and lacks some. The sample has hundreds of thousands of clones; about 87% are singletons. Study-wide findings and caveats: The TCR clusters that emerged in the first cohort tended, a later analysis found, to co-occur in the approximately 130 validation repertoires.

As regards this clone: Its antigen is still unknown.

The V end lost 7 bases, the J end lost 2 bases, and 17 bases lay between the germline ends. The CDR3 is 15 amino acids. The germline V gene encodes CDR1 LNHDA and CDR2 SQIVND (reference sequence). The sequence derives from a man between 18 and 29 years old in good health and CMV-seronegative. The chain couples TRBV19 to TRBJ1-1; D might be TRBD1 (5 bases). The sequencing input was PBMCs. CDR3 nucleotides: TGTGCCAGTACCGTAACGGGACTAAGTAACACTGAAGCTTTCTTT. Protein sequence: CASTVTGLSNTEAFF.